These T cell receptor beta chains were read from a single sample in a study of shared clonotypes between healthy human individuals. Profiled with immunoSEQ multiplex PCR; TCRdb holds only in-frame clones, not every one. The profile shows around 510,000 clones, around 76% of them singletons. The material sequenced was PBMCs. These receptors all come from a woman in her thirties or forties in good health. Some clones in this sample may be carry-over from other donors' samples. Both conserved end residues are part of each CDR3. The D gene is left open where the match is weak. The size entry is marked missing in some rows and otherwise reads once, few, many or a size class.

clone_size: .; d_call: .; j_call: TRBJ2-7; v_call: TRBV5-1; cdr3_length: 14; cdr3_nt: TGCGCCAGCAGCTTGGTGCTGGGTCCAAACGAGCAGTACTTC; cdr3_aa: CASSLVLGPNEQYF
clone_size: .; d_call: .; j_call: TRBJ1-2; v_call: TRBV4-1; cdr3_length: 15; cdr3_nt: TGCGCCAGCAGCCAAGACAGAAACAAAAACTATGGCTACACCTTC; cdr3_aa: CASSQDRNKNYGYTF
clone_size: many; d_call: .; j_call: TRBJ1-6; v_call: TRBV30; cdr3_length: 15; cdr3_nt: TGTGCCTGGAGTAGGGGCGGGACCGAGAATTCACCCCTCCACTTT; cdr3_aa: CAWSRGGTENSPLHF
clone_size: .; d_call: .; j_call: TRBJ1-1; v_call: TRBV10-3; cdr3_length: 11; cdr3_nt: TGTGCCATCAGTGGGGCGGCTGAAGCTTTCTTT; cdr3_aa: CAISGAAEAFF
clone_size: .; d_call: TRBD1; j_call: TRBJ1-4; v_call: TRBV9; cdr3_length: 14; cdr3_nt: TGTGCCAGCAGCGGAGGACAGGGGCGCGAAAAACTGTTTTTT; cdr3_aa: CASSGGQGREKLFF
clone_size: .; d_call: .; j_call: TRBJ2-3; v_call: TRBV15; cdr3_length: 15; cdr3_nt: TGTGCCACCAGCCGAACAGCAGAAGCGGGAGATACGCAGTATTTT; cdr3_aa: CATSRTAEAGDTQYF
clone_size: .; d_call: TRBD1; j_call: TRBJ2-6; v_call: TRBV7-3; cdr3_length: 17; cdr3_nt: TGTGCCAGCAGTCCTTATGGACAGGCCTCTGGGGCCAACGTCCTGACTTTC; cdr3_aa: CASSPYGQASGANVLTF
clone_size: few; d_call: .; j_call: TRBJ2-7; v_call: TRBV28; cdr3_length: 17; cdr3_nt: TGTGCCAGCAGTACCCCGACAGGGGCACGGGGGGCCTACGAGCAGTACTTC; cdr3_aa: CASSTPTGARGAYEQYF
clone_size: .; d_call: TRBD2; j_call: TRBJ2-1; v_call: TRBV10-2; cdr3_length: 14; cdr3_nt: TGCGCCACCAAACTAGCGGGAGGGTCCAATGAGCAGTTCTTC; cdr3_aa: CATKLAGGSNEQFF
clone_size: few; d_call: .; j_call: TRBJ1-5; v_call: TRBV30; cdr3_length: 14; cdr3_nt: TGTGCCTGGAGTGCAGGGCTTGGCAATCAGCCCCAGCATTTT; cdr3_aa: CAWSAGLGNQPQHF
clone_size: .; d_call: .; j_call: TRBJ1-1; v_call: TRBV5-6; cdr3_length: 14; cdr3_nt: TGTGCCAGCAGCTTGGGTCCTATGAACACTGAAGCTTTCTTT; cdr3_aa: CASSLGPMNTEAFF
clone_size: .; d_call: .; j_call: TRBJ1-4; v_call: TRBV4-2; cdr3_length: 15; cdr3_nt: TGTGCCAGCAGCCAAGACGGGGGCCTCGGGGAAAAACTGTTTTTT; cdr3_aa: CASSQDGGLGEKLFF
clone_size: .; d_call: TRBD2; j_call: TRBJ2-7; v_call: TRBV4-1; cdr3_length: 15; cdr3_nt: TGCGCCAGCAGCCGGACTAGCGGGGGCTCCTACGAGCAGTACTTC; cdr3_aa: CASSRTSGGSYEQYF
clone_size: few; d_call: .; j_call: TRBJ2-1; v_call: TRBV10-3; cdr3_length: 12; cdr3_nt: TGTGCCATCAGTGAGTTGAGGGATGAGCAGTTCTTC; cdr3_aa: CAISELRDEQFF
clone_size: .; d_call: .; j_call: TRBJ1-4; v_call: TRBV19; cdr3_length: 14; cdr3_nt: TGTGTCAGCTCGCGGTCCGCAACTAATGAAAAACTGTTTTTT; cdr3_aa: CVSSRSATNEKLFF
clone_size: .; d_call: .; j_call: TRBJ1-2; v_call: TRBV30; cdr3_length: 12; cdr3_nt: TGTGCCTGGAGTCAGCGGGCGTACGGCTACACCTTC; cdr3_aa: CAWSQRAYGYTF
clone_size: .; d_call: .; j_call: TRBJ2-1; v_call: TRBV18; cdr3_length: 13; cdr3_nt: TGTGCCAGCTCACCGGGGAACTACAATGAGCAGTTCTTC; cdr3_aa: CASSPGNYNEQFF
clone_size: .; d_call: TRBD2; j_call: TRBJ2-7; v_call: TRBV9; cdr3_length: 14; cdr3_nt: TGTGCCAGCAGCGTAGAAGCGGGAGTACGGGAGCAGTACTTC; cdr3_aa: CASSVEAGVREQYF
clone_size: .; d_call: .; j_call: TRBJ2-7; v_call: TRBV19; cdr3_length: 16; cdr3_nt: TGTGCCAGTAGTGAAAGGGGGACTTACCCCTCCTACGAGCAGTACTTC; cdr3_aa: CASSERGTYPSYEQYF
clone_size: few; d_call: TRBD1; j_call: TRBJ1-1; v_call: TRBV30; cdr3_length: 16; cdr3_nt: TGTGCCTGGAGTCACGGCCTGGGACAGCTGAAGCGGGAAGCTTTCTTT; cdr3_aa: CAWSHGLGQLKREAFF
clone_size: few; d_call: TRBD1; j_call: TRBJ2-7; v_call: TRBV28; cdr3_length: 15; cdr3_nt: TGTGCCAGCAGTCGGACAGGGGTAAGGAGCTACGAGCAGTACTTC; cdr3_aa: CASSRTGVRSYEQYF
clone_size: .; d_call: TRBD2; j_call: TRBJ2-1; v_call: TRBV4-1; cdr3_length: 18; cdr3_nt: TGCGCCAGCAGCCAAGGGGGCTCGGGACTAGCGGGAGCGGTTGAGCAGTTCTTC; cdr3_aa: CASSQGGSGLAGAVEQFF
clone_size: .; d_call: .; j_call: TRBJ2-2; v_call: TRBV5-1; cdr3_length: 16; cdr3_nt: TGCGCCAGCAGCTTTGCCCCTCCGTCAAACACCGGGGAGCTGTTTTTT; cdr3_aa: CASSFAPPSNTGELFF
clone_size: once; d_call: .; j_call: TRBJ2-7; v_call: TRBV21-1; cdr3_length: 15; cdr3_nt: TGTGCCAGCAGCAAGGGTGGCGGGAGTTCCTACGAGCAGTACTTC; cdr3_aa: CASSKGGGSSYEQYF
clone_size: .; d_call: .; j_call: TRBJ2-5; v_call: TRBV7-9; cdr3_length: 13; cdr3_nt: TGTGCCAGCAGCCCCCTCGACCCTGGGGGCTTGAACTTC; cdr3_aa: CASSPLDPGGLNF
clone_size: .; d_call: .; j_call: TRBJ1-4; v_call: TRBV7-9; cdr3_length: 14; cdr3_nt: TGTGCCAGCAGCCTAGGACGGAATAATGAAAAACTGTTTTTT; cdr3_aa: CASSLGRNNEKLFF
clone_size: .; d_call: .; j_call: TRBJ1-3; v_call: TRBV18; cdr3_length: 14; cdr3_nt: TGTGCCAGCTCACCAGGGTTGGGTGGAAACACCATATATTTT; cdr3_aa: CASSPGLGGNTIYF
clone_size: .; d_call: TRBD2; j_call: TRBJ2-1; v_call: TRBV6-1; cdr3_length: 15; cdr3_nt: TGTGCCAGCAGTGGCCTAGCGGGAGGAAAGGATGAGCAGTTCTTC; cdr3_aa: CASSGLAGGKDEQFF
clone_size: once; d_call: .; j_call: TRBJ1-4; v_call: TRBV7-9; cdr3_length: 15; cdr3_nt: TGTGCCAGCTGGTCGTCGGGCGCGATGCATGAAAAACTGTTTTTT; cdr3_aa: CASWSSGAMHEKLFF
clone_size: .; d_call: TRBD2; j_call: TRBJ2-7; v_call: TRBV7-9; cdr3_length: 15; cdr3_nt: TGTGCCAGCAGCCCCCGGCGGGGGAGACTATATGAGCAGTACTTC; cdr3_aa: CASSPRRGRLYEQYF
clone_size: .; d_call: .; j_call: TRBJ1-5; v_call: TRBV30; cdr3_length: 14; cdr3_nt: TGTGCCTGGAGCGCACTAACAAAAGATCAGCCCCAGCATTTT; cdr3_aa: CAWSALTKDQPQHF